A selection of T cell receptor beta chains follows, all from one sample in a study of blood T cell repertoires in COVID-19. Assay used: immunoSEQ multiplex PCR; TCRdb lists only in-frame clones, some missing. The sample comprises under 200,000 clones, just over 90% of which are singletons, and approximately 2.4% rests with the top ten. Sample: peripheral blood. The receptors here all came from a man younger than 35 with acute or convalescent COVID-19. The CDR3 runs from the conserved cysteine through the conserved F or W. A D gene is named only where the DNA matches it firmly. Part of the rows lack a size; the others show once, few, many or a class for expanded clones.

D	V	J	size	CDR3	DNA
-	TRBV14	TRBJ1-3	-	CASSPVGAGNTIYF	TGTGCCAGCAGCCCGGTAGGGGCTGGAAACACCATATATTTT
-	TRBV2	TRBJ2-5	-	CASRAAGETQYF	TGTGCCAGCAGGGCCGCGGGAGAGACCCAGTACTTC
-	TRBV19	TRBJ1-2	-	CASSIGTGTPYGYTF	TGTGCCAGTAGTATAGGAACAGGAACTCCCTATGGCTACACCTTC
TRBD2	TRBV5-1	TRBJ2-1	-	CASSLRLAGEASEQFF	TGCGCCAGCAGCTTAAGACTAGCGGGAGAAGCGAGTGAGCAGTTCTTC
-	TRBV5-1	TRBJ1-1	once	CASSLRFGDEAFF	TGCGCCAGCAGCCTTAGATTTGGAGACGAAGCTTTCTTT
-	TRBV6-1	TRBJ1-2	-	CASSEWGREDGYTF	TGTGCCAGCAGTGAATGGGGCAGGGAAGATGGCTACACCTTC
-	TRBV14	TRBJ2-7	few	CASSQDGTEGLRGQYF	TGTGCCAGCAGCCAAGATGGGACAGAGGGACTTAGAGGGCAGTACTTC
-	TRBV7-2	TRBJ1-1	-	CASSARAGQLNTEAFF	TGTGCCAGCAGTGCTCGTGCTGGACAATTAAACACTGAAGCTTTCTTT
-	TRBV24-1	TRBJ1-2	-	CATSRGEEHGYTF	TGTGCCACCAGTAGAGGGGAGGAACATGGCTACACCTTC
-	TRBV5-1	TRBJ1-4	-	CASSLRGTSNEKLFF	TGCGCCAGCAGCCTACGGGGGACCTCAAATGAAAAACTGTTTTTT
-	TRBV7-2	TRBJ1-5	-	CASSSIRGSQGTQHF	TGTGCCAGCAGCTCCATAAGGGGATCACAGGGAACCCAGCATTTT
TRBD1	TRBV11-2	TRBJ1-1	-	CASSLGQGTEAFF	TGTGCCAGCAGCTTAGGACAGGGCACTGAAGCTTTCTTT
-	TRBV11-2	TRBJ1-4	-	CASSPGLVNEKLFF	TGTGCCAGCAGCCCGGGACTTGTTAATGAAAAACTGTTTTTT
-	TRBV5-1	TRBJ1-5	-	CASSLTGSSNQPQHF	TGCGCCAGCAGCTTGACAGGGTCGAGCAATCAGCCCCAGCATTTT
-	TRBV6-5	TRBJ1-1	-	CASSYSSFGSSDEAFF	TGTGCCAGCAGTTACTCTTCGTTTGGGAGTAGTGATGAAGCTTTCTTT
TRBD1	TRBV30	TRBJ1-2	once	CAWSMYRGRVDGYTF	TGTGCCTGGAGTATGTACAGGGGGCGCGTGGATGGCTACACCTTC
TRBD2	TRBV18	TRBJ2-1	-	CASSIEGLAVSSIRYNEQFF	TGTGCCAGCTCAATCGAGGGACTAGCGGTTTCCTCGATTCGCTACAATGAGCAGTTCTTC
TRBD2	TRBV5-1	TRBJ2-5	many	CASSLSGSHETQYF	TGCGCCAGCAGCTTGAGCGGGAGTCATGAGACCCAGTACTTC
-	TRBV25-1	TRBJ2-3	few	CASSPRDSRPTQYF	TGTGCCAGCAGCCCTCGGGACTCGCGGCCGACGCAGTATTTT
TRBD2	TRBV14	TRBJ2-1	-	CASSQGITAGGVNEQFF	TGTGCCAGCAGCCAAGGGATCACAGCGGGAGGGGTAAATGAGCAGTTCTTC
TRBD1	TRBV5-4	TRBJ1-4	-	CASSQGQGSEKLFF	TGTGCCAGCAGCCAGGGACAGGGAAGCGAAAAACTGTTTTTT
TRBD2	TRBV7-2	TRBJ2-4	-	CASSLAGVAGKNIQYF	TGTGCCAGCAGCCTTGCCGGGGTAGCGGGCAAAAACATTCAGTACTTC
TRBD1	TRBV5-1	TRBJ2-7	few	CASSEGQGDGWQYF	TGCGCCAGCAGCGAGGGACAGGGAGACGGTTGGCAGTACTTC
-	TRBV12-3/TRBV12-4	TRBJ1-1	-	CASSSRDTEAFF	TGTGCCAGCAGTTCACGGGACACTGAAGCTTTCTTT
TRBD1	TRBV6-5	TRBJ2-4	-	CASKRTGNTENIQYF	TGTGCCAGCAAGCGGACAGGGAACACAGAAAACATTCAGTACTTC
-	TRBV9	TRBJ1-2	-	CASIPAREDYGYTF	TGTGCCAGCATACCGGCCAGGGAGGACTATGGCTACACCTTC
-	TRBV9	TRBJ1-4	-	CASSASQGPWLFF	TGTGCCAGCAGTGCCTCTCAGGGCCCCTGGCTGTTTTTT
TRBD1	TRBV3-1/TRBV3-2	TRBJ1-2	-	CASSPLTGTDYGYTF	TGTGCCAGCAGCCCCCTAACCGGGACAGACTATGGCTACACCTTC